This T cell receptor beta chain was captured in a study of T-cell memory formation after mild COVID-19. Study as a whole: Largely, TCR clusters stayed within a single donor. Study-wide results and limits: Shrinking CD4+ clones were chiefly CM and EM; CD8+ ones were chiefly EMRA. Pre-infection memory contained some responding clones, which suggested that cross-reactive memory had joined.

A single record per CDR3 protein comes from TCRdb applying MiXCR to the 5' RACE reads. The sample contains over 150,000 distinct CDR3 sequences, about 20% of which appear only once. There are many counts of this clonotype. As yet, its antigen is unknown. The CDR3 has 13 residues. The V gene's germline CDR1 is SGDLS and CDR2 YYNGEE. V was pared by 0 bases and J by 2 bases, with 4 bases between. The material sequenced was PBMCs or a T cell subset sorted from them (not recorded which). The sequence was obtained from an adult woman who had mild COVID-19 (a few samples of this study predate the infection). Cell type and time point are not known. This sequence joins TRBV9 and TRBJ2-3; D unclear. The CDR3 reads CASSVGSTDTQYF. The DNA of the CDR3 is TGTGCCAGCAGCGTAGGGTCCACAGATACGCAGTATTTT.